A selection of T cell receptor beta chains follows, all from one sample in a study of cytomegalovirus exposure and HLA in healthy donors. Measured with immunoSEQ multiplex PCR; TCRdb has only the in-frame clones, and not every one. Of 150,000 to 200,000 clones in the sample, 84% were seen once. Sequencing was performed on PBMCs. These receptors were obtained from a man younger than 35 in good health and CMV-seronegative. CDR3s include the opening cysteine and the closing phenylalanine or tryptophan. The order of the fields is J gene, D gene, V gene, CDR3 length, clone size, CDR3 DNA, CDR3 protein. D genes are given only for firm matches. A row's size may be missing; if present it is once, few, many or a size class.

TRBJ2-1 | TRBD2 | TRBV27 | 16 | NA | TGTGCCAGCAGTTTCGAAGCGGGAGGGTACTACAATGAGCAGTTCTTC | CASSFEAGGYYNEQFF
TRBJ2-7 | NA | TRBV27 | 13 | NA | TGTGCCAGCAGTTTCGGTACGCCGTACGAGCAGTACTTC | CASSFGTPYEQYF
TRBJ2-3 | NA | TRBV7-9 | 14 | NA | TGTGCCAGCAGCTTGACTATCCACACAGATACGCAGTATTTT | CASSLTIHTDTQYF
TRBJ2-3 | NA | TRBV10-3 | 17 | NA | TGTGCCATCAGTGACTCGGGGCGACGCGGGGGCACAGATACGCAGTATTTT | CAISDSGRRGGTDTQYF
TRBJ2-2 | TRBD2 | TRBV2 | 15 | NA | TGTGCCAGCAGGGGAGCGGGGGGCCGCACCGGGGAGCTGTTTTTT | CASRGAGGRTGELFF
TRBJ2-1 | TRBD2 | TRBV7-3 | 15 | NA | TGTGCCAGCAGCCCTCGACTAGCGGGTGCCAATGAGCAGTTCTTC | CASSPRLAGANEQFF
TRBJ2-7 | TRBD2 | TRBV27 | 13 | NA | TGTGCCAGCACCTCGGGGGGCTCCTACGAGCAGTACTTC | CASTSGGSYEQYF
TRBJ2-1 | TRBD1 | TRBV27 | 15 | few | TGTGCCAGCAGTTTGAGGACAGGGGCTAACAATGAGCAGTTCTTC | CASSLRTGANNEQFF
TRBJ2-5 | NA | TRBV5-1 | 14 | NA | TGCGCCAGCAGCACCGGACCGGGCGGGGAGACCCAGTACTTC | CASSTGPGGETQYF
TRBJ1-2 | NA | TRBV27 | 13 | NA | TGTGCCAGCAGTGTAGACAGGAACTATGGCTACACCTTC | CASSVDRNYGYTF
TRBJ1-1 | NA | TRBV4-1 | 15 | few | TGCGCCAGCAGCCTAACTACGGGGGGGGACACTGAAGCTTTCTTT | CASSLTTGGDTEAFF
TRBJ1-2 | NA | TRBV6-5 | 14 | NA | TGTGCCAGCAGTTACTCGACGGGGGGCAACGGCTACACCTTC | CASSYSTGGNGYTF
TRBJ1-5 | TRBD1 | TRBV6-6 | 15 | NA | TGTGCCAGCAGTCAGGGACAGATTAGCAATCAGCCCCAGCATTTT | CASSQGQISNQPQHF
TRBJ2-5 | TRBD2 | TRBV28 | 16 | NA | TGTGCCACCCTGGGGACTAGCGGGAGGGCTGGAGAGACCCAGTACTTC | CATLGTSGRAGETQYF
TRBJ2-2 | NA | TRBV5-1 | 15 | NA | TGCGCCAGCAGCGACGGGACGGAACGCGGCGGGGAGCTATTTTTT | CASSDGTERGGELFF
TRBJ2-3 | NA | TRBV19 | 13 | NA | TGTGCCAGTACTAGGCCCGGCACAGATACGCAGTATTTT | CASTRPGTDTQYF
TRBJ1-6 | TRBD1 | TRBV5-1 | 13 | NA | TGCGCCAGCAGCTCCGGGACAGCGGCACCCCTCCACTTT | CASSSGTAAPLHF
TRBJ2-7 | NA | TRBV7-9 | 14 | NA | TGTGCCAGCAGCTTACCTCTTCGTAACTACGAGCAGTACTTC | CASSLPLRNYEQYF
TRBJ2-1 | NA | TRBV5-4 | 13 | NA | TGTGCCAGCAGCCCAACAGGGTACAATGAGCAGTTCTTC | CASSPTGYNEQFF
TRBJ1-1 | TRBD1 | TRBV2 | 14 | NA | TGTGCCAGCAGTCGGGACAGGGAGGACACTGAAGCTTTCTTT | CASSRDREDTEAFF
TRBJ2-2 | TRBD2 | TRBV6-5 | 16 | NA | TGTGCCAGCAGTTACAGGACTAGCGGAAACACCGGGGAGCTGTTTTTT | CASSYRTSGNTGELFF
TRBJ1-2 | NA | TRBV6-5 | 14 | NA | TGTGCCACCCGGGAATCCCCGAGCAACTATGGCTACACCTTC | CATRESPSNYGYTF
TRBJ2-3 | TRBD2 | TRBV28 | 15 | NA | TGTGCCAGCAGTTTAGGAGCGGGAGGTACAGATACGCAGTATTTT | CASSLGAGGTDTQYF
TRBJ2-7 | NA | TRBV5-5 | 14 | once | TGTGCCAGCAGCTTGGTGGTAGTTCCCTACGAGCAGTACTTC | CASSLVVVPYEQYF
TRBJ2-2 | TRBD1 | TRBV15 | 18 | NA | TGTGCCACCAGCAAACCCGGACAGGGCCGGGGGAACACCGGGGAGCTGTTTTTT | CATSKPGQGRGNTGELFF
TRBJ1-1 | NA | TRBV7-9 | 13 | NA | TGTGCCAGCAGCTTATCTGCGGCGGTTGAAGCTTTCTTT | CASSLSAAVEAFF
TRBJ2-1 | TRBD2 | TRBV5-1 | 14 | few | TGCGCCAGCAGCTCTAGCGGGGGCTACAATGAGCAGTTCTTC | CASSSSGGYNEQFF
TRBJ2-7 | NA | TRBV5-6 | 12 | few | TGTGCCAGCAGCCTAGGGGTAGGCGAGCAGTACTTC | CASSLGVGEQYF
TRBJ2-2 | TRBD1 | TRBV5-1 | 17 | NA | TGCGCCAGCAGCTTAACCGGGACAGGGGGGGACACCGGGGAGCTGTTTTTT | CASSLTGTGGDTGELFF
TRBJ1-5 | NA | TRBV9 | 15 | once | TGTGCCAGCAGCAAGGGACACCCTGGCAATCAGCCCCAGCATTTT | CASSKGHPGNQPQHF
TRBJ2-7 | NA | TRBV6-1 | 14 | NA | TGTGCCAGCAGGATGGGACAAGCACCCTACGAGCAGTACTTC | CASRMGQAPYEQYF
TRBJ1-2 | TRBD1 | TRBV27 | 14 | once | TGTGCCAGCAGTTTTAGACAGGGGGCGAATGGCTACACCTTC | CASSFRQGANGYTF
TRBJ2-3 | NA | TRBV19 | 13 | NA | TGTGCCAGTAGTCTAGCGAGCACAGATACGCAGTATTTT | CASSLASTDTQYF
TRBJ1-1 | NA | TRBV27 | 16 | NA | TGTGCCAGCGCTCGAAGAGGGGGGGGGCCGGACACTGAAGCTTTCTTT | CASARRGGGPDTEAFF
TRBJ2-5 | TRBD2 | TRBV14 | 14 | few | TGTGCCAGCAGCCAAGATGGGACTACGGAGGCCCAGTACTTC | CASSQDGTTEAQYF
TRBJ2-1 | TRBD1 | TRBV5-6 | 16 | NA | TGTGCCAGCAGCTTGGTTGGGGACAGACTCTACAATGAGCAGTTCTTC | CASSLVGDRLYNEQFF
TRBJ1-3 | NA | TRBV5-4 | 15 | NA | TGTGCCAGCAGCTTGGCCGGCAGGGCTGGAAACGCCATATATTTT | CASSLAGRAGNAIYF
TRBJ1-2 | TRBD1 | TRBV28 | 16 | once | TGTGCCAGCAGTGACCGGGACAGCCACCTGTTGCGGGGCTACACCTTC | CASSDRDSHLLRGYTF
TRBJ1-2 | NA | TRBV28 | 14 | NA | TGTGCCAGCAGTGAGAAGGGAGCTAACTATGGCTACACCTTC | CASSEKGANYGYTF
TRBJ2-3 | NA | TRBV30 | 14 | NA | TGTGCCTGGAGTGTAGGGGGTTTCACAGATACGCAGTATTTT | CAWSVGGFTDTQYF
TRBJ1-2 | TRBD1 | TRBV27 | 14 | NA | TGTGCCAGCAGTTCACAGACAGGGGGTAATGGCCACACCTTC | CASSSQTGGNGHTF
TRBJ2-2 | TRBD1 | TRBV4-3 | 13 | NA | TGCGCCAGCAAAAGGACAGGATCTGGGGAGCTGTTTTTT | CASKRTGSGELFF
TRBJ2-5 | NA | TRBV29-1 | 10 | NA | TGCAGCGGAACTCAAGAGACCCAGTACTTC | CSGTQETQYF